This TCR beta chain emerged from a study of cytomegalovirus exposure and HLA in healthy donors. The study, taken as a whole, reports: Analysis was carried out at a later point, and it linked a missense DCLRE1C variant to TCR beta V- and J-gene trimming. Many donors shared some public TCRs, even though most TCR sequences were rare.

With 4 bases removed from V and 1 base from J, the gap between germline ends came to 15 bases. The CDR3 covers 16 residues. Germline values: CDR1 MDHEN, CDR2 SYDVKM. Researchers ran the PCR with 60 Vbeta and 13 Jbeta primers. Repertoires were generated with immunoSEQ multiplex PCR, while TCRdb's copy carries only in-frame clones and drops some. The table has about 140,000 clones, about 84% seen once. Details on this clone: The antigen is unknown. Other DNA sequences within the sample encode an identical CDR3.

Sequenced input: PBMCs. This sequence originates from a woman aged 18-29 years in good health and CMV-seropositive. The chain joins TRBV28 to TRBJ2-3; TRBD2 is a possible D gene (5 bases). CDR3 in amino acids: CASSYSLEAGTDTQYF. The CDR3 bases are TGTGCCAGCAGTTACTCACTAGAGGCGGGCACAGATACGCAGTATTTT.